Listed below are T cell receptor beta chains from one sample, sequenced in a study of technical replicates of blood from a few donors. Clones were sequenced by immunoSEQ multiplex PCR, and TCRdb holds only the in-frame ones, with some missing. The table has tens of thousands of clones, about 83% seen once. The sample taken for sequencing was PBMCs. The receptors were gathered from a human donor in good health. Some clones in this sample may be carry-over from other donors' samples. Each CDR3 is given with its conserved first and last residue. The D gene is left open where the match is weak. A clone size is listed for some rows: how often the clone was seen (once, few, many), or a class if it is expanded.

v_gene	abundance	j_gene	d_gene	CDR3nt	CDR3aa
TRBV27	NA	TRBJ2-7	TRBD1	TGTGCCAGCAGTTTATTACCGGGACAGCATTACGAGCAGTACTTC	CASSLLPGQHYEQYF
TRBV6-5	NA	TRBJ2-3	NA	TGTGCCAGCAGTTTCTCCAGGCCAAGCACAGATACGCAGTATTTT	CASSFSRPSTDTQYF
TRBV25-1	few	TRBJ1-1	NA	TGTGCCAGCAGTGAACTGTGGAACACTGAAGCTTTCTTT	CASSELWNTEAFF
TRBV6-6	NA	TRBJ1-1	TRBD1	TGTGCCAGCAGGGACAGGGTTTCGAACACTGAAGCTTTCTTT	CASRDRVSNTEAFF
TRBV7-6	NA	TRBJ2-2	NA	TGTGCCAGCAGCTTGAGTTATATGAACACCGGGGAGCTGTTTTTT	CASSLSYMNTGELFF
TRBV19	NA	TRBJ2-7	TRBD1	TGTGCCAGTAGTCCATTGGACAGGTCTTCCTACGAGCAGTACTTC	CASSPLDRSSYEQYF
TRBV5-4	NA	TRBJ2-3	TRBD2	TGTGCCAGCAGCTTGGGACTAGCGGGAGTCGCAGATACGCAGTATTTT	CASSLGLAGVADTQYF
TRBV11-3	NA	TRBJ1-6	NA	TGTGCCAGCAGCTTAGGGGGGCATAATTCACCCCTCCACTTT	CASSLGGHNSPLHF
TRBV14	once	TRBJ1-2	TRBD1	TGTGCCAGCAGCCAAGGGACAGGCTATGGCTACACCTTC	CASSQGTGYGYTF
TRBV6-5	NA	TRBJ2-3	NA	TGTGCCAGCAGTTACGCGGCGCACCAAGATACGCAGTATTTT	CASSYAAHQDTQYF
TRBV4-1	NA	TRBJ1-4	TRBD1	TGCGCCAGCAGCCAAGCAGGACAGGGGTATGAAAAACTGTTTTTT	CASSQAGQGYEKLFF
TRBV19	few	TRBJ1-1	NA	TGTGCCAGTGCCTATCGGAACACTGAAGCTTTCTTT	CASAYRNTEAFF
TRBV19	NA	TRBJ1-1	TRBD1	TGTGCCAGTAGTACCCGGGACAGGGGGCGAAGCACTGAAGCTTTCTTT	CASSTRDRGRSTEAFF
TRBV7-9	NA	TRBJ2-1	NA	TGTGCCAGCAGCTTAAAGACAATGGAGCAGTTCTTC	CASSLKTMEQFF
TRBV7-9	NA	TRBJ1-6	TRBD1	TGTGCCAGCAGCTTAGGACAGGGCCAGAATTCACCCCTCCACTTT	CASSLGQGQNSPLHF
TRBV6-1	few	TRBJ1-1	TRBD1	TGTGCCAGCAGTGAAAGTTATGGGCCCAGGGGGCGTAGCACTGAAGCTTTCTTT	CASSESYGPRGRSTEAFF
TRBV5-5	NA	TRBJ2-1	TRBD2	TGTGCCAGCAGACTAGCGGGATCAGGGGGTGAGCAGTTCTTC	CASRLAGSGGEQFF
TRBV18	NA	TRBJ1-5	NA	TGTGCCAGCTCCCGACAGTATAGCAATCAGCCCCAGCATTTT	CASSRQYSNQPQHF
TRBV15	once	TRBJ2-7	NA	TGTGCCACCAGCAGAGATCTTGGCAGGTCCTACGAGCAGTACTTC	CATSRDLGRSYEQYF